This TCR beta chain is drawn from a study of blood T cells in healthy people across ages. The authors ran a second PCR of about 7 to 11 cycles using a sample-barcoded 5' primer and a J-beta primer mix. TCRdb reprocessed the 5' RACE reads via MiXCR and lists one record per CDR3 protein. The data hold roughly 800,000 distinct CDR3 sequences, with roughly 64% observed a single time. The amount of total RNA extracted per sample was at least 5.5 micrograms. This CDR3 spans 11 amino acids. Germline-derived CDR1 and CDR2 are MNHEY and SVGEGT. The V end was cut by 6 bases, the J end by 7 bases, with 9 bases between.

This TCR was sampled from a man under 40 in good health. V gene TRBV6-2 or TRBV6-3 combines with J gene TRBJ1-1, with TRBD1 as a possible D gene (5 bases). Sequenced sample: blood. The CDR3 DNA follows: TGTGCCAGCAGCGACAGCAATGAAGCTTTCTTT. Amino acids: CASSDSNEAFF.